This T cell receptor beta chain was recorded in a study of T cell repertoires in cytomegalovirus infection. TCRdb re-called the reads through MiXCR, storing one row per CDR3 protein. This table holds nearly 450,000 distinct CDR3 sequences, roughly 30% found once. This clonotype was observed many times. The sample consisted of PBMCs. This sequence originates from a human donor in good health (CMV status not recorded). Some clones in this sample may be carry-over from other donors' samples.

The CDR3 DNA reads as TGTGCCAGCAGTCCAGGGGGCCCGTACTACGAGCAGTACTTC. Its protein is CASSPGGPYYEQYF. This chain links TRBV12-3 or TRBV12-4 with TRBJ2-7; 8 bases agree with TRBD1. The CDR3 runs to 14 residues. V lost 5 bases and J lost 3; bases outside the gene matches: 6.